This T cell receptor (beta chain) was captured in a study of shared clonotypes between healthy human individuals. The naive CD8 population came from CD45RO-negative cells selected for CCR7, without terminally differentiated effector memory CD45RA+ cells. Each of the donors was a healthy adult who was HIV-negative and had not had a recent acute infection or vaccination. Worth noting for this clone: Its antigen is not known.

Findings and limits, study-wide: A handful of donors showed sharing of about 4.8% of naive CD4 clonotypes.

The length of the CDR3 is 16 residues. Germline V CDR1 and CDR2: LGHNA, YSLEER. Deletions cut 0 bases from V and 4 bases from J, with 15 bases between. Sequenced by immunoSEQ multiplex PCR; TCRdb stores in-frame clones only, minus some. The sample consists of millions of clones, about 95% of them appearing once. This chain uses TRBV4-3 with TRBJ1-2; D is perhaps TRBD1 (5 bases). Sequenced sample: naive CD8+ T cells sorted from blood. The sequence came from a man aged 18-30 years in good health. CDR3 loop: CASSQEWGSSSYGYTF. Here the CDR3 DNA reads TGCGCCAGCAGCCAAGAGTGGGGGAGTAGCAGCTATGGCTACACCTTC.